Listed below are T cell receptor beta chains from one sample, sequenced in a study of cytomegalovirus exposure and HLA in healthy donors. Measured with immunoSEQ multiplex PCR; TCRdb has only the in-frame clones, and not every one. The table shows 150,000 or so clones, with around four fifths occurring only once. Sample: PBMCs. The receptors here all came from a man under 40 in good health and CMV-seropositive. CDR3s include the opening cysteine and the closing phenylalanine or tryptophan. The D gene is left open where the match is weak. Size is stated for part of the rows, as once, few or many counts, or as a class when the clone is expanded.

v_call	clone_size	d_call	j_call	cdr3_aa	cdr3_nt
TRBV7-6	-	TRBD1	TRBJ1-1	CASSLGQGTEAFF	TGTGCCAGCAGCCTGGGACAGGGGACTGAAGCTTTCTTT
TRBV5-6	-	TRBD2	TRBJ2-1	CASSLRRGGGREQFF	TGTGCCAGCAGCTTGCGGCGGGGAGGCGGGAGAGAGCAGTTCTTC
TRBV18	-	-	TRBJ1-1	CASSLQGMNTEAFF	TGTGCCAGCTCACTACAGGGCATGAACACTGAAGCTTTCTTT
TRBV6-6	once	-	TRBJ2-7	CASSYSRERPYEQYF	TGTGCCAGCAGTTACTCGAGGGAGCGGCCCTACGAGCAGTACTTC
TRBV9	-	TRBD1	TRBJ2-3	CASSVADTGVSTDTQYF	TGTGCCAGCAGCGTAGCAGATACAGGGGTAAGCACAGATACGCAGTATTTT
TRBV6-5	-	-	TRBJ1-1	CASSYRRDSNTEAFF	TGTGCCAGCAGTTACAGGCGGGATTCGAACACTGAAGCTTTCTTT
TRBV5-6	-	TRBD2	TRBJ2-3	CASSPGLVRDTQYF	TGTGCCAGCAGCCCAGGACTAGTTCGAGATACGCAGTATTTT
TRBV5-1	-	-	TRBJ2-3	CASSLALLGGGIEKIGTDTQYF	TGCGCCAGCAGCTTGGCCCTTTTAGGGGGGGGCATAGAGAAGATCGGCACAGATACGCAGTATTTT
TRBV29-1	-	-	TRBJ2-3	CSVVGGATDTQYF	TGCAGCGTTGTAGGGGGGGCCACAGATACGCAGTATTTT
TRBV5-1	-	-	TRBJ1-2	CASSWGHLYGYTF	TGCGCCAGCAGCTGGGGACACCTCTATGGCTACACCTTC
TRBV15	-	-	TRBJ1-5	CATSQPQGGYQPQHF	TGTGCCACTAGTCAGCCACAGGGTGGTTACCAGCCCCAGCATTTT
TRBV19	once	TRBD1	TRBJ1-3	CASMDRGGNTIYF	TGTGCCAGTATGGACAGGGGTGGAAACACCATATATTTT
TRBV4-3	-	TRBD2	TRBJ2-1	CASSQDPLLAGGYNEQFF	TGCGCCAGCAGCCAAGATCCCCTACTAGCGGGGGGTTACAATGAGCAGTTCTTC
TRBV4-3	-	TRBD2	TRBJ2-1	CASSQDTRGGLNEQFF	TGCGCCAGCAGCCAAGATACCCGGGGGGGGTTGAATGAGCAGTTCTTC
TRBV13	-	TRBD1	TRBJ1-1	CASSFVTGGLTEAFF	TGTGCCAGCAGCTTTGTTACAGGGGGCCTCACTGAAGCTTTCTTT
TRBV14	few	TRBD2	TRBJ2-3	CASSQGLAITDTQYF	TGTGCCAGCAGCCAAGGACTAGCGATCACAGATACGCAGTATTTT
TRBV4-1	-	TRBD1	TRBJ1-5	CASSLRDSLSQPQHF	TGCGCCAGCAGCCTCCGGGACAGCCTCTCTCAGCCCCAGCATTTT
TRBV19	-	TRBD1	TRBJ2-4	CASSIPGQGGVSKDIQYF	TGTGCCAGTAGTATACCCGGACAGGGAGGAGTCTCGAAGGACATTCAGTACTTC
TRBV7-6	-	-	TRBJ2-1	CASSLWSLEGGLANEQFF	TGTGCCAGCAGCCTATGGTCTCTAGAGGGGGGGCTGGCCAATGAGCAGTTCTTC
TRBV4-2	-	TRBD1	TRBJ2-4	CASSHRGQGGNIQYF	TGTGCCAGCAGCCACCGGGGACAGGGAGGGAACATTCAGTACTTC
TRBV5-6	-	-	TRBJ2-7	CASSLAEGYEQYF	TGTGCCAGCAGCTTGGCCGAGGGCTACGAGCAGTACTTC
TRBV4-1	once	TRBD1	TRBJ2-1	CASSHASADRRLYNEQFF	TGCGCCAGCAGCCACGCTTCCGCGGACAGGAGACTATACAATGAGCAGTTCTTC
TRBV7-2	once	TRBD1	TRBJ2-7	CASRWDRYSYEQYF	TGTGCCAGCAGATGGGACAGGTACTCCTACGAGCAGTACTTC
TRBV6-5	-	TRBD1	TRBJ1-1	CASSYQGADTEAFF	TGTGCCAGCAGTTACCAGGGGGCCGACACTGAAGCTTTCTTT
TRBV7-9	-	-	TRBJ2-7	CASSHRGGGLHEQYF	TGTGCCAGCAGCCACCGAGGGGGGGGGCTCCACGAGCAGTACTTC
TRBV4-3	-	-	TRBJ1-1	CASSQDDGTGGAEAFF	TGCGCCAGCAGCCAAGATGACGGGACGGGGGGCGCTGAAGCTTTCTTT
TRBV5-1	-	-	TRBJ2-5	CASNGGLAAETQYF	TGCGCCAGTAACGGAGGGCTAGCAGCAGAGACCCAGTACTTC
TRBV19	-	-	TRBJ2-7	CASSRGLNGREQYF	TGTGCCAGTAGTAGGGGACTTAATGGACGCGAGCAGTACTTC
TRBV6-5	once	-	TRBJ1-5	CASSYSMGLPQHF	TGTGCCAGCAGTTACTCGATGGGCCTGCCCCAGCATTTT
TRBV7-9	-	-	TRBJ2-2	CASRSGGANTGELFF	TGTGCCAGCAGATCGGGGGGCGCAAACACCGGGGAGCTGTTTTTT
TRBV7-9	-	-	TRBJ2-7	CASLNRGSEQYF	TGTGCCAGCCTAAACCGCGGGTCCGAGCAGTACTTC
TRBV7-2	-	TRBD1	TRBJ2-7	CASGRDSSYEQYF	TGTGCCAGCGGTAGGGACAGTTCCTACGAGCAGTACTTC
TRBV9	-	-	TRBJ2-5	CASSVDFGSGTQETQYF	TGTGCCAGCAGCGTAGATTTTGGCTCGGGAACCCAAGAGACCCAGTACTTC
TRBV5-6	-	TRBD1	TRBJ1-6	CASSSGTGVSPLHF	TGTGCCAGCAGCTCCGGGACAGGGGTCTCACCCCTCCACTTT
TRBV27	-	-	TRBJ1-4	CASSSFGATNEKLFF	TGTGCCAGCAGTTCTTTCGGGGCAACTAATGAAAAACTGTTTTTT
TRBV27	once	TRBD1	TRBJ1-2	CASSLGTAYGYTF	TGTGCCAGCAGTTTAGGGACAGCATATGGCTACACCTTC
TRBV5-6	-	TRBD1	TRBJ2-3	CASSRPDRDSTDTQYF	TGTGCCAGCAGCCGACCGGACAGGGATAGCACAGATACGCAGTATTTT
TRBV27	-	-	TRBJ2-3	CASRPDYPSTDTQYF	TGTGCCAGCAGGCCAGACTATCCTAGCACAGATACGCAGTATTTT
TRBV7-9	-	TRBD2	TRBJ2-1	CASSELAGGLSYNEQFF	TGTGCCAGCAGCGAACTAGCGGGGGGCCTATCTTACAATGAGCAGTTCTTC
TRBV19	-	TRBD2	TRBJ2-1	CASSIVGGSMNEQFF	TGTGCCAGTAGTATCGTGGGGGGGTCAATGAATGAGCAGTTCTTC
TRBV4-3	-	-	TRBJ2-2	CASSQDRYTGELFF	TGCGCCAGCAGCCAAGACAGATACACCGGGGAGCTGTTTTTT
TRBV27	-	TRBD1	TRBJ1-4	CASSLSSRDRAFNEKLFF	TGTGCCAGCAGTTTATCGTCCCGGGACAGGGCCTTTAATGAAAAACTGTTTTTT
TRBV5-6	-	-	TRBJ1-5	CASSFHPGEGMVNQPQHF	TGTGCCAGCAGCTTCCATCCGGGGGAGGGGATGGTCAATCAGCCCCAGCATTTT
TRBV7-6	-	-	TRBJ2-3	CASSLDVRRGDTQYF	TGTGCCAGCAGCTTAGACGTCAGGCGGGGTGATACGCAGTATTTT
TRBV7-8	-	-	TRBJ1-6	CASSSLGSSYNSPLHF	TGTGCCAGCAGCTCTCTAGGCAGCTCCTATAATTCACCCCTCCACTTT
TRBV7-9	-	-	TRBJ2-7	CASSSAARSYEQYF	TGTGCCAGCAGCTCGGCGGCGAGGTCCTACGAGCAGTACTTC
TRBV7-8	-	-	TRBJ2-6	CASSLAWTAGANVLTF	TGTGCCAGCAGCTTAGCGTGGACAGCCGGGGCCAACGTCCTGACTTTC
TRBV6-5	-	-	TRBJ1-2	CASSYSQLLYGYTF	TGTGCCAGCAGTTATTCCCAGTTGCTCTATGGCTACACCTTC
TRBV9	-	TRBD2	TRBJ2-7	CASSVAAGETYEQYF	TGTGCCAGCAGCGTAGCTGCGGGGGAAACCTACGAGCAGTACTTC